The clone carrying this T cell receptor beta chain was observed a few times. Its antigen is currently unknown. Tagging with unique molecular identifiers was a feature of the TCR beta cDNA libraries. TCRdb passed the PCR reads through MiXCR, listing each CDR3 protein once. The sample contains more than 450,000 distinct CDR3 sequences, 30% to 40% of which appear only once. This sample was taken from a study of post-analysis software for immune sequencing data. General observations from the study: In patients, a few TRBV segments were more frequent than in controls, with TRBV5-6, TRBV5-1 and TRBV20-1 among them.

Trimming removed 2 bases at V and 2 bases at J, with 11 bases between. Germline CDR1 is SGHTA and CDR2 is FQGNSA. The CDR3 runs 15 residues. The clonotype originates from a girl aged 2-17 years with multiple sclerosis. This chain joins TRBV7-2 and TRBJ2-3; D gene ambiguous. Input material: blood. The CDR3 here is CASSLLAVYTDTQYF. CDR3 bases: TGTGCCAGCAGCTTACTTGCGGTTTACACAGATACGCAGTATTTT.